The following is a T cell receptor (beta chain) sequence with its context. What it binds is not known. The data are from a study of blood T cells in healthy people across ages. Study-level results: Samples with more naive T cells showed higher observed beta diversity.

The CDR3 length is 13 residues. CDR1 DFQATT and CDR2 SNEGSKA come from the germline V gene (reference sequence). V was clipped by 1 base and J by 9 bases, with 10 bases between them. Combining a sample-barcoded 5' primer with a J-beta primer mix, a second PCR ran for roughly 6 to 12 cycles. TCRdb fed the 5' RACE reads into MiXCR, producing one record per CDR3 protein. The sample lists about 640,000 distinct CDR3 sequences, about 54% occurring once. The V gene is TRBV20-1, the J gene TRBJ1-6; no definite D call. Input material: blood. The TCR was taken from a man aged 55-75 years in good health. CDR3 bases: TGCAGTGCTAGAGCCGGAAGCGGTTCACCCCTCCACTTT. It specifies CSARAGSGSPLHF.